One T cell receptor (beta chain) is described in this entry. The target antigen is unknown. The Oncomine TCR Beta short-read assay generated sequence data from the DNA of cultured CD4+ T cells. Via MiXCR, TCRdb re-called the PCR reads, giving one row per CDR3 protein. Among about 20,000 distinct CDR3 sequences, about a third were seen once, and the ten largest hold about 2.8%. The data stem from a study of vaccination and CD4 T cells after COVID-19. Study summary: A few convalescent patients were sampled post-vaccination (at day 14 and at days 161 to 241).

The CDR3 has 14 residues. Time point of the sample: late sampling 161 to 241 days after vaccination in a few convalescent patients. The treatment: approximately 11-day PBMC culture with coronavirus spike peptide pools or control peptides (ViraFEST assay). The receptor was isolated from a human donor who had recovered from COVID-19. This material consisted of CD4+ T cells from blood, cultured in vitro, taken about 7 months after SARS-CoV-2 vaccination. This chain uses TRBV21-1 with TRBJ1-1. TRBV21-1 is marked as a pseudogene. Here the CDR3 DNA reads TGTGCCAGCAGCCCGAAAGGGTGTGGCACTGAAGCTTTCTTT. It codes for CASSPKGCGTEAFF.